This T cell receptor (beta chain) was sequenced for a study of cytomegalovirus exposure and HLA in healthy donors. Study-level background: The 120 or so validation repertoires used a platform that matched the one used for the approximately 620 first-cohort repertoires, as a later analysis reported. Findings of the study overall: Rare TCR sequences predominated, though certain public TCRs were found in many donors. The study recorded fewer than 200 TCR beta chains that were cytomegalovirus-associated. As was reported, the classifier diagnosed cytomegalovirus status with high specificity and sensitivity.

Concerning this clone: Its antigen is undetermined.

The method was immunoSEQ multiplex PCR; TCRdb's version includes in-frame clones alone and lacks a portion of them. This sample has 150,000 or so clones; about 95% occur once, and the top ten carry around 1.9%. CDR3 length: 15 residues. V shed 1 base and J shed 7 bases, with 14 bases lying between them. Per germline, CDR1 MNHEY and CDR2 SMNVEV (reference sequence). This TCR was sampled from a man between 18 and 35 years old in good health and CMV-seropositive. The chain couples TRBV27 to TRBJ2-1; D may be TRBD1 (5 bases). Sequences were obtained from PBMCs. CDR3 amino acids: CASSLLQGMKNEQFF. CDR3 in DNA: TGTGCCAGCAGTTTATTGCAGGGTATGAAGAATGAGCAGTTCTTC.